The 13 T cell receptor beta chains below were found in one sample sequenced in a study of blood T cell repertoires in COVID-19. Produced via immunoSEQ multiplex PCR; TCRdb's table is partial and in-frame only. The sample lists about 150,000 clones, about 90% occurring once. Sequencing was done on a sample of peripheral blood. The receptors here all came from a man aged 50 or older with acute or convalescent COVID-19.

This clone was detected once. The chain recombines TRBV7-7 with TRBJ2-5; no clear D gene. The germline V gene has CDR1 SSHAT and CDR2 FNYEAQ (reference sequence). The V end was cut by 6 bases, the J end by 4 bases, with 12 bases between. The CDR3 has 13 residues. The CDR3 coding sequence is TGTGCCAGCAGTTACCCTGGCGGAGAGACCCAGTACTTC. It translates to CASSYPGGETQYF. Drawing the rest from reference TRBV7-7 and TRBJ2-5, the complete variable domain is GAGVSQSPRYKVTKRGQDVTLRCDPISSHATLYWYQQALGQGPEFLTYFNYEAQPDKSGLPSDRFSAERPEGSISTLTIQRTEQRDSAMYRCASSYPGGETQYFGPGTRLLVL.

This clone was detected only once. The chain joins TRBV7-2 to TRBJ1-3, with D unclear. The V gene's germline CDR1 is SGHTA and CDR2 FQGNSA. CDR3 length: 13 amino acids. The ends were cut back, 7 bases at V and 3 bases at J, with 10 bases in the middle. The CDR3 sequence: CASTFSGGNTIYF. The CDR3 nucleotides read TGTGCCAGCACCTTTAGTGGTGGAAACACCATATATTTT. Variable domain in full (rest from reference TRBV7-2 and TRBJ1-3): GAGVSQSPSNKVTEKGKDVELRCDPISGHTALYWYRQSLGQGLEFLIYFQGNSAPDKSGLPSDRFSAERTGGSVSTLTIQRTQQEDSAVYLCASTFSGGNTIYFGEGSWLTVV.

V is TRBV10-3 and J is TRBJ2-1; 13 bases are a match to TRBD2. The germline V gene encodes CDR1 ENHRY and CDR2 SYGVKD. Trimming cost V 6 bases and J 7 bases; bases outside gene matches: 6. The CDR3 contains 15 residues. CDR3 in DNA: TGTGCCATCAGGTTCGGGACTAGCGGGATAAATGAGCAGTTCTTC. Protein product: CAIRFGTSGINEQFF.

The chain couples TRBV3-1 (or the pseudogene TRBV3-2) to TRBJ1-1, with TRBD1 as a possible D gene (5 bases). This CDR3 is 14 amino acids long. V lost 5 bases and J 2 bases, leaving 12 bases between the germline ends. Germline CDR1 is LGHDT and CDR2 is YNNKEL (reference sequence). The DNA of the CDR3 is TGTGCCAGCAGCGCTCGGGGGGTTAACACTGAAGCTTTCTTT. Translating gives CASSARGVNTEAFF.

This clone was seen only once. The chain has TRBV28 and TRBJ1-6; the match to TRBD1 covers 9 bases. V gave up 5 bases and J gave up 6 bases; unmatched junction bases: 5. Looked up from germline, CDR1 is MDHEN and CDR2 is SYDVKM. The CDR3 extends over 15 amino acids. The CDR3 here is CASSAQGAGNSPLHF. CDR3 nucleotides: TGTGCCAGCAGTGCACAGGGGGCAGGTAATTCACCCCTCCACTTT.

This clone has more than one count but fewer than ten. The rearrangement links TRBV3-1 (or the pseudogene TRBV3-2) to TRBJ2-2; no definite D call. Deletions cut 1 base from V and 9 bases from J, with 9 bases between. Looked up from germline, CDR1 is LGHDT and CDR2 is YNNKEL (reference sequence). This CDR3 spans 13 amino acids. In DNA, the CDR3 is TGTGCCAGCAGCCAAGCGGTACCCCGGGAGCTGTTTTTT. It yields the protein CASSQAVPRELFF.

J is TRBJ2-7 and V is TRBV2; a weak D match, TRBD1 (6 bases). The germline CDR1 and CDR2 sequences are SNHLY and FYNNEI. V dropped 1 base and J dropped 4 bases, with 11 bases sitting between them. This CDR3 has 14 amino acids. This CDR3 reads CASSEGGTLYEQYV. Here the CDR3 DNA reads TGTGCCAGCAGTGAAGGGGGGACACTATACGAGCAGTACGTC.

V and J are TRBV27 and TRBJ2-1, with D tentatively TRBD2 (6 bases). The V gene lost 7 bases and the J gene lost 6 bases, with 19 bases spanning the gap. Germline CDR1 MNHEY, CDR2 SMNVEV (reference sequence). This CDR3 is 15 amino acids long. For the CDR3, the DNA is TGTGCCAGCACCAACCGGGGGATCTGGGGCAATGAGCAGTTCTTC. Translation: CASTNRGIWGNEQFF.

The chain combines TRBV27 with TRBJ2-7, with D possibly TRBD2 on 5 matching bases. Germline V gives CDR1 MNHEY, CDR2 SMNVEV (reference sequence). V was shortened by 5 bases and J by 0 bases, with 14 bases between the two germline ends. This CDR3 region has 15 residues. In DNA, the CDR3 is TGTGCCAGCAGTCTGAGGTACGGGGTCTCCTACGAGCAGTACTTC. It is translated as CASSLRYGVSYEQYF.

This chain links TRBV7-9 with TRBJ2-5; 7 bases align to TRBD1. The CDR3 has 16 amino acids. V was clipped by 4 bases and J by 2 bases; unmatched bases: 10. Germline assignment: CDR1 SEHNR and CDR2 FQNEAQ (reference sequence). The CDR3 sequence is CASSSIHGTAQETQYF. The CDR3 DNA is TGTGCCAGCAGCTCTATACACGGGACAGCTCAAGAGACCCAGTACTTC.

The chain joins TRBV29-1 to TRBJ2-7, with 10 bases identical to TRBD1. The CDR3 runs 13 residues. The germline gives CDR1 SQVTM, CDR2 ANQGSEA. With 7 bases clipped from V and 4 bases from J, the junction kept 7 bases outside the gene matches. The CDR3 here is CSAGTGVGYEQYF. CDR3 nucleotides: TGCAGCGCTGGGACAGGGGTCGGATACGAGCAGTACTTC.

The chain has TRBV12-5 and TRBJ2-2; 10 positions agree with TRBD2. The CDR3 sequence is 18 residues long. The V and J ends lost 1 base and 3 bases, in that order; junction bases with no gene match: 8. Per the germline V gene, CDR1 is LGHNT and CDR2 is FRNRAP. The CDR3 loop reads CASGLDRASGSYTGELFF. The CDR3 bases are TGTGCTAGTGGTTTGGACCGCGCTAGCGGGAGTTACACCGGGGAGCTGTTTTTT.

The J gene is TRBJ2-7, the V gene TRBV11-2; a weak D match, TRBD2 (5 bases). In germline, CDR1 is SGHAT, CDR2 FQNNGV. This CDR3 comprises 15 residues. V lost 3 bases and J 2 bases, leaving 14 bases between the germline ends. The CDR3 nucleotides are TGTGCCAGCAGCTTCCTCGAGGACTCAACCTACGAGCAGTACGTC. This gives the protein CASSFLEDSTYEQYV.